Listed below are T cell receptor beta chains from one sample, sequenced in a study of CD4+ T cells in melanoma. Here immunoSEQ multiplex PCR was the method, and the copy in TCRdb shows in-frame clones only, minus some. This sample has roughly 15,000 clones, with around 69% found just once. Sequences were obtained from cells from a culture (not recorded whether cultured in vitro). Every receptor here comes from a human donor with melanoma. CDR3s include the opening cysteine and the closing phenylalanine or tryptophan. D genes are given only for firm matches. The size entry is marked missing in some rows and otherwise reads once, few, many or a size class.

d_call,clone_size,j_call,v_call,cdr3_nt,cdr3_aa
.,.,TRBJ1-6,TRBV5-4,TGTGCCAGCAGCTTGGACCAGAATAGGGATTCACCCCTCCACTTT,CASSLDQNRDSPLHF
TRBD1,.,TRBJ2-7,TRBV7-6,TGTGCCAGCAGCGGGGGACAGGGAAACTACGAGCAGTACTTC,CASSGGQGNYEQYF
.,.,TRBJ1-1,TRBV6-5,TGTGCCAGCAGCCCACATGGGAACACTGAAGCTTTCTTT,CASSPHGNTEAFF
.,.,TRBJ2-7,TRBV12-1,TGTGCCAGCAGCCTGGGACGGGGGGCCTCCTCCTACGAGCAGTACTTC,CASSLGRGASSYEQYF
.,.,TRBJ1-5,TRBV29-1,TGCAGCGTTCTCCTCACCTACAATCAGCCCCAGCATTTT,CSVLLTYNQPQHF
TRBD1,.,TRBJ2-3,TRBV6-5,TGTGCCAGCAGCCCGGACAGGGGGCGAGGAGATACGCAGTATTTT,CASSPDRGRGDTQYF
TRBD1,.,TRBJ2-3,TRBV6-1,TGTGCCAGCAACAGGGGGCTTGGAGATACGCAGTATTTT,CASNRGLGDTQYF
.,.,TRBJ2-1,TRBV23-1,TGCGCCAGCAGTCAACCAGGCTCCTACAATGAGCAGTTCTTC,CASSQPGSYNEQFF
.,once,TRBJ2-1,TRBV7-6,TGTGCCAGCAGCTCTCCTGGGGTCAACAATGAGCAGTTCTTC,CASSSPGVNNEQFF
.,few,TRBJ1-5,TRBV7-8,TGTGCCAGCAGCGAACAGGCGGGTCAGCCCCAGCATTTT,CASSEQAGQPQHF
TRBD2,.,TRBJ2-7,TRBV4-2,TGTGCCAGCAGCCAAGCCTCGACTAGCGGGGGGGCGGTGCCCTACGAGCAGTACTTC,CASSQASTSGGAVPYEQYF
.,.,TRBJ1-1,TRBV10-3,TGTGCCATCAGTGAAGGAGCAGGAGCTTTCTTT,CAISEGAGAFF
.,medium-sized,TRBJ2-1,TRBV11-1,TGTGCCAGCAGCTTGACTAGTAGCTTAGATCTTCAGTTCTTC,CASSLTSSLDLQFF
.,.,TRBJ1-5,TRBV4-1,TGCGCCAGCAGCCAAGACCTAATAGGGAGCAATCAGCCCCAGCATTTT,CASSQDLIGSNQPQHF
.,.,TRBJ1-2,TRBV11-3,TGTGCCAGCAGCCAGGCGTTATATGGCTACACCTTC,CASSQALYGYTF
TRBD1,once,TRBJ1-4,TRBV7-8,TGTGCCAGCAGAGGGACAGGCTCCAGAAATGAAAAACTGTTTTTT,CASRGTGSRNEKLFF
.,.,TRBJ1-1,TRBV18,TGTGCCAGCTCCTATGGTCCCGGGACTGAAGCTTTCTTT,CASSYGPGTEAFF
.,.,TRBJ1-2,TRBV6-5,TGTGCCAGCAGTTACAACAAGGCCTATGGCTACACCTTC,CASSYNKAYGYTF
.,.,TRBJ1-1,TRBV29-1,TGCAGCGTTCAAACGAGGGAGAACACTGAAGCTTTCTTT,CSVQTRENTEAFF
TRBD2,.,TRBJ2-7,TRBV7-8,TGTGCCAGCAGCTTCTTACTAGCGGGGGCGCGGGAGCAGTACTTC,CASSFLLAGAREQYF
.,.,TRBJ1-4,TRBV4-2,TGTGCCAGCACCCACCGACAGGCCGAGGATGAAAAACTGTTTTTT,CASTHRQAEDEKLFF
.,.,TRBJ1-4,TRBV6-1,TGTGCCAGCAGCCCCCGGGAGGGGAGCAATGAAAAACTGTTTTTT,CASSPREGSNEKLFF
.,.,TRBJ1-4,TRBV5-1,TGCGCCAGCAGCTTGGGGAGTGTAACTAATGAAAAACTGTTTTTT,CASSLGSVTNEKLFF